The rows below give T cell receptor beta chains drawn from one sample of a study of regulatory T cells in long-lasting Graves disease. TCRdb re-derived calls from the multiplex PCR reads in MiXCR, one entry per CDR3 protein. The data contain some 280,000 distinct CDR3 sequences, 20% to 25% of them singletons. The input for sequencing was peripheral blood mononuclear cells (PBMCs), taken when the disease was refractory, from a patient treated with antithyroid drugs. The receptor source for this set is a female donor with Graves disease. Both conserved end residues are part of each CDR3. A D gene is named only where the DNA matches it firmly. A row's size may be missing; if present it is once, few, many or a size class.

V gene	clone size	D gene	J gene	CDR3 length	CDR3 DNA	CDR3 protein
TRBV6-1	few	NA	TRBJ2-5	13	TGTGCCAGCAAGAAAGGGTACCAAGAGACCCAGTACTTC	CASKKGYQETQYF
TRBV7-9	NA	NA	TRBJ2-5	14	TGTGCCAGCAGCTTAGATGAGCGGCAAGAGACCCAGTACTTC	CASSLDERQETQYF
TRBV6-1	many	NA	TRBJ2-7	18	TGTGCCAGCACCCCGTCCCTTGCGGTAATGGGACTTCGATACGAGCAGTACTTC	CASTPSLAVMGLRYEQYF
TRBV5-6	few	NA	TRBJ1-5	15	TGTGCCAGCAGCTTTGGCGGCCTTAGCAATCAGCCCCAGCATTTT	CASSFGGLSNQPQHF
TRBV7-9	NA	NA	TRBJ2-1	15	TGTGCCAGCAGCTCCTTTAAAGCGGGTTACAATGAGCAGTTCTTC	CASSSFKAGYNEQFF
TRBV3-1	few	TRBD1	TRBJ2-5	16	TGTGCCAGCAGCCAAGATCACACGGACAGGGCCAAGACCCAGTACTTC	CASSQDHTDRAKTQYF
TRBV12-3/TRBV12-4	many	NA	TRBJ2-5	14	TGTGCCAGCAGTTTTCTTACCCCGGCAGAGACCCAGTACTTC	CASSFLTPAETQYF
TRBV7-2	many	NA	TRBJ2-7	14	TGTGCCAGCAGCTTAGATGGGGAGGTTGCCGAGCAGTACTTC	CASSLDGEVAEQYF
TRBV5-4	few	NA	TRBJ1-4	14	TGTGCCAGCAGCGGAGCTGGGACGGGCGGAAAACTGTTTTTT	CASSGAGTGGKLFF
TRBV9	NA	NA	TRBJ1-1	14	TGTGCCAGCAGCTTCGCCGGGACGCTTGCAGGGGCTTTCTTT	CASSFAGTLAGAFF
TRBV7-2	many	TRBD2	TRBJ2-1	16	TGTGCCAGCAGCTTCCTCGGAGCGGGAGGTTTCGATGAGCAGTTCTTC	CASSFLGAGGFDEQFF
TRBV7-9	NA	TRBD2	TRBJ2-2	17	TGTGCCAGCAGCTTTCCCTCCGGGACTAGCGGAACCGGGGAGCTGTTTTTT	CASSFPSGTSGTGELFF
TRBV11-2	NA	NA	TRBJ2-7	13	TGTGCCAGCAGCTTAGTTTTCGAGTACGAGCAGTACTTC	CASSLVFEYEQYF
TRBV28	many	TRBD1	TRBJ1-2	15	TGTGCCAGCAGTTCCGGACAGGGTTTATTCTATGGCTACACCTTC	CASSSGQGLFYGYTF
TRBV29-1	few	TRBD2	TRBJ2-7	16	TGCAGCGTTGAAGAGACTAGCGGGAGCTTCTCCTACGAGCAGTACTTC	CSVEETSGSFSYEQYF
TRBV9	many	TRBD1	TRBJ1-2	14	TGTGCCAGCAGTTTGGACAGGGGGAAAAACGGCTACACCTTC	CASSLDRGKNGYTF
TRBV11-2	many	NA	TRBJ2-7	11	TGTGCCAGCCTGTATCTTTCCGAGCAGTACTTC	CASLYLSEQYF
TRBV24-1	many	TRBD2	TRBJ2-5	15	TGTGCCACCAGTGATCGCAGGGAGGGGACAGAGACCCAGTACTTC	CATSDRREGTETQYF
TRBV28	many	NA	TRBJ2-7	14	TGTGCCAGCAGTTTACCGGAAAGCTCCTACGAGCAGTACTTC	CASSLPESSYEQYF
TRBV4-1	NA	NA	TRBJ2-7	17	TGCGCCAGCAGCCAAGAGGGTAGGGGCGGGAAACGATACGAGCAGTACTTC	CASSQEGRGGKRYEQYF
TRBV24-1	few	TRBD2	TRBJ2-2	15	TGTGCCACCCACGAGGGAGGGCCGTATACCGGGGAGCTGTTTTTT	CATHEGGPYTGELFF
TRBV12-3/TRBV12-4	NA	TRBD2	TRBJ2-3	16	TGTGCCAGCAGTCGACTAGCGGGAGAAGGAGGGGATACGCAGTATTTT	CASSRLAGEGGDTQYF
TRBV7-2	many	NA	TRBJ1-5	16	TGTGCCAGCAGCTTAGAGCGCCGACAGTTACTTCAGCCCCAGCATTTT	CASSLERRQLLQPQHF
TRBV18	NA	NA	TRBJ1-1	13	TGTGCCAGCTCACCACCAGGGGATACTGAAGCTTTCTTT	CASSPPGDTEAFF
TRBV9	few	NA	TRBJ2-3	14	TGTGCCAGCAGCGTTCTTTCGGGAGCGGATACGCAGTATTTT	CASSVLSGADTQYF
TRBV6-1	once	NA	TRBJ2-7	14	TGTGCCAGCAGTACTCGGGGAAAAGAGGACGAGCAGTACTTC	CASSTRGKEDEQYF
TRBV29-1	many	NA	TRBJ2-5	11	TGCAGCGTTATGGGGGAGGAGACCCAGTACTTC	CSVMGEETQYF
TRBV30	NA	NA	TRBJ2-2	12	TGTGCCTGGAGGGGGGCCGTCCCGGAGCTGTTTTTT	CAWRGAVPELFF
TRBV19	many	NA	TRBJ2-7	12	TGTGCCAGCGGTATCCCAAACTACGAGCAGTACTTC	CASGIPNYEQYF
TRBV20-1	NA	NA	TRBJ2-1	14	TGCAGTGACAGGAGAGGCAGGGTAGGGAATGAGCAGTTCTTC	CSDRRGRVGNEQFF
TRBV12-3/TRBV12-4	many	NA	TRBJ1-6	14	TGTGCCAGCAGCTTCCAGGGTGGGAATTCACCCCTCCACTTT	CASSFQGGNSPLHF
TRBV28	many	NA	TRBJ1-4	12	TGTGCCAGCAGTTTAAGGGGGGACCAACTGTTTTTT	CASSLRGDQLFF
TRBV20-1	few	NA	TRBJ1-5	14	TGCAGTGCTGGAGAGGGTAAAGGGGATCGGCCCCAGCATTTT	CSAGEGKGDRPQHF
TRBV20-1	many	NA	TRBJ1-5	14	TGCAGTGCTAAGGTGGGGTATAGCAATCAGCCCCAGCATTTT	CSAKVGYSNQPQHF
TRBV7-8	few	NA	TRBJ1-1	13	TGTGCCAGCAGTTGGGTTTTGAACACTGAAGCTTTCTTT	CASSWVLNTEAFF
TRBV6-5	few	NA	TRBJ2-7	14	TGTGCCAGCAGTTACTACTCGATTTACTACGAGCAGTACTTC	CASSYYSIYYEQYF
TRBV7-9	NA	TRBD2	TRBJ2-7	14	TGTGCCAGCAGCTCGGCGACTAGCGTGAACGAGCAGTACTTC	CASSSATSVNEQYF
TRBV28	NA	NA	TRBJ1-4	15	TGTGCCAGCAGTTTCGGACAGACTCCTAATGAAAAACTGTCTTTT	CASSFGQTPNEKLSF
TRBV7-9	NA	TRBD2	TRBJ2-5	15	TGTGCCAGCAGCCCCCGACGCGGGAGTTTAGAGACCCAGTACTTC	CASSPRRGSLETQYF
TRBV29-1	NA	NA	TRBJ2-5	14	TGCAGCGTTGAAGATGAAGGGGTTGATGAGACCCAGTACTTC	CSVEDEGVDETQYF
TRBV7-2	many	NA	TRBJ2-5	13	TGTGCCAGCAGCTCGACTCCTCAAGAGACCCAGTACTTC	CASSSTPQETQYF
TRBV3-1	NA	NA	TRBJ2-7	14	TGTGCCAGCAGCCAGGCGGGACTCTCCTACGAGCAGTACTTC	CASSQAGLSYEQYF
TRBV28	few	NA	TRBJ2-1	13	TGTGCCAGCAGTTTAACGGGGTTTGGGGAGCAGTTCTTC	CASSLTGFGEQFF
TRBV2	few	TRBD1	TRBJ2-5	16	TGTGCCAGCAGTGACTTCCGGGACAGATTCCAAGAGACCCAGTACTTC	CASSDFRDRFQETQYF
TRBV5-1	NA	NA	TRBJ2-2	12	TGCGCCAGCAGCGGGACCACCGGGGAGCTGTTTTTT	CASSGTTGELFF
TRBV20-1	few	TRBD1	TRBJ2-7	15	TGCAGTGCTAGAGATGCGACAGGGGGCTGGAACGAGCAGTACTTC	CSARDATGGWNEQYF
TRBV30	few	NA	TRBJ1-1	12	TGTGCCTGGATACAGGGCGGCACTGAAGCTTTCTTT	CAWIQGGTEAFF
TRBV9	few	NA	TRBJ1-6	13	TGTGCCAGCAGCGTGTCCCAGGATTCACCCCTCCACTTT	CASSVSQDSPLHF
TRBV5-1	once	NA	TRBJ1-6	16	TGCGCCAGCAGCCATAACGGGTTGGGGGCCGGGTCACCCCTCCACTTT	CASSHNGLGAGSPLHF
TRBV28	many	NA	TRBJ1-1	14	TGTGCCAGCAGTCCCTATCGGGGGAGCACTGAAGCTTTCTTT	CASSPYRGSTEAFF
TRBV28	many	NA	TRBJ1-1	13	TGTGCCAGCACCGATAGGGGGGCCATCGAAGCTTTCTTT	CASTDRGAIEAFF
TRBV7-2	NA	TRBD1	TRBJ1-3	17	TGTGCCAGCAGCTCAAGATCACAGGGGGGCTCTGGAAACACCATATATTTT	CASSSRSQGGSGNTIYF
TRBV29-1	NA	NA	TRBJ1-4	12	TGCAGCGGGGCCTCAAACGAGAAAAAACTGTTTTTT	CSGASNEKKLFF
TRBV2	many	NA	TRBJ2-6	14	TGTGCCAGCAGTTCAGGGGACGGGGCCAACGTCCTGACTTTC	CASSSGDGANVLTF
TRBV6-1	many	NA	TRBJ1-1	16	TGTGCCAGCAGCAAACAGGGCCCCTATATGAACACTGAAGCTTTCTTT	CASSKQGPYMNTEAFF
TRBV6-2/TRBV6-3	many	TRBD1	TRBJ1-2	15	TGTGCCAGCAGTTACCGGACAGGGTTCAACTATGGCTACACCTTC	CASSYRTGFNYGYTF
TRBV7-2	NA	NA	TRBJ2-1	12	TGTGCCAGCAGCTTATTCGGAAGTGAGCAGTTCTTC	CASSLFGSEQFF
TRBV12-3/TRBV12-4	many	NA	TRBJ1-5	14	TGTGCCAGCAGTTTAACAAGAAGCAATCAGCCCCAGCATTTT	CASSLTRSNQPQHF
TRBV9	NA	NA	TRBJ1-1	13	TGTGCCAGCAGCTTTCAGGGATCCACTGAAGCTTTCTTT	CASSFQGSTEAFF
TRBV10-3	many	NA	TRBJ2-7	13	TGTGCCATCAGTGTGCAGGACGTCAGAGAGCAGTACTTC	CAISVQDVREQYF